This TCR beta chain is drawn from a study of shared clonotypes between healthy human individuals. Original methodology: Junction-only sequences produced by ImmunoSEQ had no quality scores, so filtering differed. Data came from immunoSEQ multiplex PCR; TCRdb stores just in-frame clones and leaves some out. That table supplies the V and J calls and clone size; D and trimming were determined from the DNA. Of millions of clones in the sample, more than 80% were seen once. V lost 5 bases to trimming and J lost 4 bases; unmatched junction nucleotides: 7. This CDR3 has 16 amino acids. CDR1 is MDHEN, CDR2 SYDVKM, per germline.

This clonotype was obtained from a man between 18 and 29 years old in good health. Some clones in this sample may be carry-over from other donors' samples. The V and J genes are TRBV28 and TRBJ1-5; TRBD1 aligns across 11 bases. The sequencing input was naive CD4+ T cells from PBMCs. Subset described: CD45RA+ positively selected. The CDR3 nucleotides read TGTGCCAGCAGTGACAGGGACAGGGGGAGAAATCAGCCCCAGCATTTT. Encoded protein: CASSDRDRGRNQPQHF.